This paragraph covers one T cell receptor beta chain sequence. The CDR3 loop spans 16 amino acids. Germline CDR1 LNHDA, CDR2 SQIVND (reference sequence). J was trimmed by 7 bases and V by 5 bases; bases with no gene match: 9. This specimen belongs to a study of blood T cell repertoires in COVID-19. At the level of the study: From the United States, Italy and Spain came samples of acute and convalescent COVID-19. T cells, B-cell-depleted T cells, or PBMCs provided the cDNA or gDNA that served as material.

Under the authors' procedure: The assay estimated nucleated cells by amplifying reference gene primers. Sequencing was performed with immunoSEQ multiplex PCR; in TCRdb, only in-frame clones are kept and a portion is missing. V and J calls and clone size are as listed in that table; D and trimming were resolved from the DNA. This table holds approximately 170,000 clones, less than 85% found once. The chain uses TRBV19 and TRBJ1-5, with 12 positions matching TRBD1. This sequence originates from a woman of 80 years or more with active or convalescent COVID-19. Sequencing used peripheral blood. The CDR3: CASSAGTGGLGQPQHF. The CDR3 DNA is TGTGCCAGTAGTGCAGGGACAGGGGGCTTAGGGCAGCCCCAGCATTTT. Using reference TRBV19 and TRBJ1-5 for the parts outside the CDR3, the full variable domain is DGGITQSPKYLFRKEGQNVTLSCEQNLNHDAMYWYRQDPGQGLRLIYYSQIVNDFQKGDIAEGYSVSREKKESFPLTVTSAQKNPTAFYLCASSAGTGGLGQPQHFGDGTRLSIL.